This paragraph covers one T cell receptor beta chain sequence. Its antigen is still unknown. Each of the TCR libraries took around 3.5 ug of total RNA. Added by template switching were UMIs that each held a 6-nucleotide sample barcode. TCRdb re-called the 5' RACE reads and catalogs CDR3 proteins one per entry, DNA excluded. Its clone listing holds approximately 420,000 distinct CDR3 sequences. Germline values: CDR1 SGHRS, CDR2 YFSETQ. CDR3 length equals 14 residues. Blood was drawn once per donor, and each sample measured about 2.3 ml. This sample stems from a study of monozygotic twins with inflammatory bowel disease. Whole-study results and caveats: The analysis failed to separate different T cell subtypes.

This chain joins TRBV5-1 and TRBJ2-3. Specimen: blood. The sequence derives from a human donor with ulcerative colitis or Crohn's disease, or a healthy co-twin of an affected twin (not recorded which). CDR3 in amino acids: CASSFGPSGDTQYF.